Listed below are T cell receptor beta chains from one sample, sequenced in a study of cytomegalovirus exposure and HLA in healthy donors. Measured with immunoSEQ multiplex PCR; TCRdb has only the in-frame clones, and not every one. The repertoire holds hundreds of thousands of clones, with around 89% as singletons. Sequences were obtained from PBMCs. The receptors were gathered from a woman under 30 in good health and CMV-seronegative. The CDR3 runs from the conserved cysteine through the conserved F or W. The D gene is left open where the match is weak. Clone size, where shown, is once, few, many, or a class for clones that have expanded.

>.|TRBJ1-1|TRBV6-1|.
TGTGCCAGCAGCCGGGACGGCGGGAGGAACACTGAAGCTTTCTTT
CASSRDGGRNTEAFF
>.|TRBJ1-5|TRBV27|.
TGTGCCAGCAGTTTTATCGGCGGATATAGCAATCAGCCCCAGCATTTT
CASSFIGGYSNQPQHF
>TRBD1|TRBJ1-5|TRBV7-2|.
TGTGCCAGCAGCTCACAGGGGGTAAATCAGCCCCAGCATTTT
CASSSQGVNQPQHF
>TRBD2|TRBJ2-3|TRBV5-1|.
TGCGCCAGCAGACTAGCGGGAGTGTCCGATACGCAGTATTTT
CASRLAGVSDTQYF
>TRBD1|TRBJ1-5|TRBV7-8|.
TGTGCCAGCAGAGTCACATTGGGCAGGGGGCGTCGGTTGGGAAATCAGCCCCAGCATTTT
CASRVTLGRGRRLGNQPQHF
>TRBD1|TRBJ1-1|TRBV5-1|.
TGCGCCAGCAGCTTGGTGGGACAGGGGGCAACTGAAGCTTTCTTT
CASSLVGQGATEAFF
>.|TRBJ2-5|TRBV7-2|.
TGTGCCAGCAGCTTACATGGGGAGTACCAAGAGACCCAGTACTTC
CASSLHGEYQETQYF
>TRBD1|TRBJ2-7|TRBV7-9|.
TGTGCCAGCAGCTTCATCTCCCGGGACAGGAGCTCCTACGAGCAGTACTTC
CASSFISRDRSSYEQYF
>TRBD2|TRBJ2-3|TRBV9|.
TGTGCCAGCAGCGCAAGACTAGCGGGCCCTAGCACAGATACGCAGTATTTT
CASSARLAGPSTDTQYF
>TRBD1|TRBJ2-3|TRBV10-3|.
TGTGCCATCAGTGAGCCCGGACAGGGTGGCACAGATACGCAGTATTTT
CAISEPGQGGTDTQYF
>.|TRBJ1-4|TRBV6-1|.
TGTGCCAGCAGTGAAGCAGGGAGGGAAAAACTGTTTTTT
CASSEAGREKLFF
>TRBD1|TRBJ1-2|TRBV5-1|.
TGCGCCAGCAGGCCGCAGGGGGCTGTTTACTATGGCTACACCTTC
CASRPQGAVYYGYTF
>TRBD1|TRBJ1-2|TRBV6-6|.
TGTGCCAGCAGTTACTCGGACAGGGGGAACTATGGCTACACCTTC
CASSYSDRGNYGYTF
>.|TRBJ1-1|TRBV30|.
TGTGCCTGGGATCCGACAGCGAACACTGAAGCTTTCTTT
CAWDPTANTEAFF
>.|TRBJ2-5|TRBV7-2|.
TGTGCCAGCAGCCCAACAGGGTGGAAGGAGACCCAGTACTTC
CASSPTGWKETQYF
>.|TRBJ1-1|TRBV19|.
TGTGCCAGTAGTATCAGGGATGATCATGCTTTCTTT
CASSIRDDHAFF
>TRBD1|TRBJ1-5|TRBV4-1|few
TGCGCCAGCAGCCAAGGACAGGGGGGCAATCAGCCCCAGCATTTT
CASSQGQGGNQPQHF
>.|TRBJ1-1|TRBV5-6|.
TGTGCCGGCAGCCTAGGCTCGGCAGCTGAAGCTTTCTTT
CAGSLGSAAEAFF
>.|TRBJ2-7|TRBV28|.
TGTGCCAGCAGTTCCCCCCCTCCCTACGAGCAGTACTTC
CASSSPPPYEQYF
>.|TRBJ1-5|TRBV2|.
TGTGCCAGCAGTGTTAGGCAGGGCCAGCCCCAGCATTTT
CASSVRQGQPQHF
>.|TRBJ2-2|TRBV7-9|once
TGTGCCAGCAGCTTTGTCGGAAGAGGGAAGGGAACCGGGGAGCTGTTTTTT
CASSFVGRGKGTGELFF
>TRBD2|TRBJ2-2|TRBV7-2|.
TGTGCCAGCAGTTTAGCGGGCAACACCGGGGAGCTGTTTTTT
CASSLAGNTGELFF
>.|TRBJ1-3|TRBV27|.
TGTGCCAGCAGTTTACGGGGGGCGAGCGCTGGAAACACCATATATTTT
CASSLRGASAGNTIYF
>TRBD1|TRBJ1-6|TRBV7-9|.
TGTGCCAGCAGCCCACGGACAGGGGGTGGTTCACCCCTCCACTTT
CASSPRTGGGSPLHF
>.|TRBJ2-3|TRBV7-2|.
TGTGCCAGCAGCTTGCGTGGGAGTATCGATACGCAGTATTTT
CASSLRGSIDTQYF
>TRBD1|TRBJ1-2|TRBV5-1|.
TGCGCCAGCAGCACCTCAGGGGGCGGGGATGGCTACACCTTC
CASSTSGGGDGYTF
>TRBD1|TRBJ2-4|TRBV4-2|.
TGTGCCAGCAGCCAAGTTGTAGGACAGGGATTAGCCAAAAACATTCAGTACTTC
CASSQVVGQGLAKNIQYF
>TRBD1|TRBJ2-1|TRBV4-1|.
TGCGCCAGCAGCCAAGATAAGAGTTTAAGGGGGCATGGTGAGCAGTTCTTC
CASSQDKSLRGHGEQFF
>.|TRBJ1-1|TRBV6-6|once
TGTGCCAGCAGTATCGACAGCACTGAAGCTTTCTTT
CASSIDSTEAFF
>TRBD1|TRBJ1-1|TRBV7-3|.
TGTGCCAGCAGCTTACTGACAGGGCTTCTAACTGAAGCTTTCTTT
CASSLLTGLLTEAFF
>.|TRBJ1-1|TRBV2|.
TGTGCCAGCAGTTCAATCAGGGAGGTCGGAGCTTTCTTT
CASSSIREVGAFF
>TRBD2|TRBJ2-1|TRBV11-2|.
TGTGCCAGCAGCTTCCTAGCGGGGGGCTACAATGAGCAGTTCTTC
CASSFLAGGYNEQFF
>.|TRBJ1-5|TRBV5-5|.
TGTGCCAGCAGCTTGGATATAGGAGCTCGGCCCCAGCATTTT
CASSLDIGARPQHF
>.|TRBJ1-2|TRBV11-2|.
TGTGCCAGCAGCTTAAATCCGGTCTATGGCTACACCTTC
CASSLNPVYGYTF
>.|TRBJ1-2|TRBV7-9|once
TGTGCCAGCAGCTCACAGGGTTTGGGGTATGGCTACACCTTC
CASSSQGLGYGYTF
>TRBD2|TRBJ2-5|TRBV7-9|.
TGTGCCCTGGCCAGCGGGGGGGCCGGAGAGACCCAGTACTTC
CALASGGAGETQYF
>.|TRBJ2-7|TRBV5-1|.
TGCGCCAGCAGCTCCCAATCAGGCTCCTACGAGCAGTACTTC
CASSSQSGSYEQYF
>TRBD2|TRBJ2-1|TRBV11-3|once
TGTGCCAGCAGCTTACGCGGGGGAGGGAATGAGCAGTTCTTC
CASSLRGGGNEQFF
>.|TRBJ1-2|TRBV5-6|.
TGTGCCAGCAGCAAAACAGGAGCCTATGGCTACACCTTC
CASSKTGAYGYTF
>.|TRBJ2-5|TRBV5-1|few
TGCGCCAGCAGCTTGTCGCGGAGGGCCACTGAGGGGACCCAGTACTTC
CASSLSRRATEGTQYF
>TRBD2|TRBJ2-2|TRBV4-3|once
TGCGCCAGCAGCCAAGATAGGGCTAGCGGGAGGGTCACCGGGGAGCTGTTTTTT
CASSQDRASGRVTGELFF
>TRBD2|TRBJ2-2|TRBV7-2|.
TGTGCCAGCAGCTTAACTAGCGGGAGGGGGACCGGGGAGCTGTTTTTT
CASSLTSGRGTGELFF
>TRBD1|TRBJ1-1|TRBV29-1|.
TGCAGCGTGATCAGGGGACAGGGAAACACTGAAGCTTTCTTT
CSVIRGQGNTEAFF